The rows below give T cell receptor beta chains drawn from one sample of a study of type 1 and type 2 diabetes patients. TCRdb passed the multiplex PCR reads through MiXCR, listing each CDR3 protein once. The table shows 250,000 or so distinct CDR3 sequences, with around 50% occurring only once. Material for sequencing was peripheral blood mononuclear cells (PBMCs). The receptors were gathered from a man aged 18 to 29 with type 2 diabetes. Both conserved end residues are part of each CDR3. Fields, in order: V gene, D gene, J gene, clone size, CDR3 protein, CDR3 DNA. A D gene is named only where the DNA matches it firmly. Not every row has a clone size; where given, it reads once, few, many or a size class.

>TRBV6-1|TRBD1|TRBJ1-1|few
CASSEQRRGTEAFF
TGTGCCAGCAGTGAACAGCGCAGGGGGACTGAAGCTTTCTTT
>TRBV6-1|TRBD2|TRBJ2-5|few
CASSDGLAGGPETQYF
TGTGCCAGCAGTGACGGACTAGCGGGGGGGCCGGAGACCCAGTACTTC
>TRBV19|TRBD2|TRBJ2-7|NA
CASTPGTSGTYEQYF
TGTGCCAGTACCCCCGGGACTAGCGGAACCTACGAGCAGTACTTC
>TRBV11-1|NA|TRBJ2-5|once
CASSLRFQGSETQYF
TGTGCCAGCAGCTTAAGGTTCCAGGGGTCGGAGACCCAGTACTTC
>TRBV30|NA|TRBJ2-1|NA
CAWSRPIGAGNNEQFF
TGTGCCTGGAGCCGACCGATTGGGGCCGGGAACAATGAGCAGTTCTTC
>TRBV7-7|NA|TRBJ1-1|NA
CASIPYKTFGTEAFF
TGTGCTAGCATCCCATATAAGACCTTCGGCACTGAAGCTTTCTTT
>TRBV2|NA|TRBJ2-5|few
CASRDDRLGETQYF
TGTGCCAGCAGGGACGACCGCCTGGGAGAGACCCAGTACTTC
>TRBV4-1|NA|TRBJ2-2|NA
CASSHLTAFTGELFF
TGCGCCAGCAGCCACCTGACAGCTTTCACCGGGGAGCTGTTTTTT
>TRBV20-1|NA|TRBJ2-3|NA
CSARQNTQYF
TGCAGTGCTAGGCAGAATACGCAGTATTTT
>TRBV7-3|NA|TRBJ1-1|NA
CASSVLQNPNTEAFF
TGTGCCAGCAGCGTTCTACAGAACCCTAACACTGAAGCTTTCTTT
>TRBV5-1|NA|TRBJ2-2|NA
CASSLMGSANTGELFF
TGCGCCAGCAGCCTGATGGGCAGCGCGAACACCGGGGAGCTGTTTTTT
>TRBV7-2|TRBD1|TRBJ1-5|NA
CASSTMDRGQCQPQHF
TGTGCCAGTAGTACCATGGACAGGGGTCAGTGTCAGCCCCAGCATTTT
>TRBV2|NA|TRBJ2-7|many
CASRGARDWSYEQYF
TGTGCCAGCAGGGGCGCCCGGGACTGGTCCTACGAGCAGTACTTC
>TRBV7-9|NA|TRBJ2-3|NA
CASRTTLSEPSTDTQYF
TGTGCCAGCAGGACGACCCTTAGCGAGCCGAGCACAGATACGCAGTATTTT
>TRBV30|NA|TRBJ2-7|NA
CAWSGGASSYEQYF
TGTGCCTGGAGTGGGGGGGCCAGCTCCTACGAGCAGTACTTC
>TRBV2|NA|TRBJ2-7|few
CASSVGGQSLYEQYF
TGTGCCAGCAGTGTAGGGGGACAATCCTTGTACGAGCAGTACTTC
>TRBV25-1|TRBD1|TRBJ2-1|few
CATSGRGSSYNEQFF
TGTGCCACTTCCGGCAGGGGGAGCTCCTACAATGAGCAGTTCTTC
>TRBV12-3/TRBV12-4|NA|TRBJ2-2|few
CASSVRSLNTGELFF
TGTGCCAGCAGCGTGCGGTCGTTGAACACCGGGGAGCTGTTTTTT
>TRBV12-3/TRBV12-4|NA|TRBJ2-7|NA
CASSQTNEQYF
TGTGCCAGCAGCCAGACAAACGAGCAGTACTTC
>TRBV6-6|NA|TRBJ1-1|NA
CASSERLGAFF
TGTGCCAGCAGTGAACGCCTAGGAGCTTTCTTT
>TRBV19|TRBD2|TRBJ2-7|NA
CAWRLAGAGGEQYF
TGTGCCTGGAGGTTAGCGGGAGCGGGGGGGGAGCAGTACTTC
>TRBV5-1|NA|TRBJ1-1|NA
CASHTGRGTEAFF
TGCGCCAGCCATACGGGCAGGGGCACTGAAGCTTTCTTT
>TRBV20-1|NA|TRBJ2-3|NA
CKAGDTQYF
TGCAAGGCTGGAGATACGCAGTATTTT
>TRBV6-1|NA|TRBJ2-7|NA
CASSIALPNYEQYF
TGTGCCAGCAGTATAGCCTTACCAAATTACGAGCAGTACTTC
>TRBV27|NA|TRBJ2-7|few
CASSFGQSTYEQYF
TGTGCCAGCAGTTTTGGACAGTCTACCTACGAGCAGTACTTC
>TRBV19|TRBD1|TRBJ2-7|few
CASSAPGQGQFYEQYF
TGTGCCAGTAGTGCACCGGGACAGGGGCAATTCTACGAGCAGTACTTC
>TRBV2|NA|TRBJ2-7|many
CASSRDRNYEQYF
TGTGCCAGCAGTCGGGACCGAAACTACGAGCAGTACTTC
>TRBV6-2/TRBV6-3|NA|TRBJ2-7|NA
CASSWALGAYEQYF
TGTGCCAGCAGTTGGGCTCTCGGGGCCTACGAGCAGTACTTC
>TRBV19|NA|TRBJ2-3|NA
CASSIGLAASTDTQYF
TGTGCCAGTAGTATAGGATTAGCGGCTAGCACAGATACGCAGTATTTT
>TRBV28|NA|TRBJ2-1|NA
CASSFGGIYNEQFF
TGTGCCAGCAGTTTTGGCGGAATCTACAATGAGCAGTTCTTC
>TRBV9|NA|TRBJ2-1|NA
CASAPGGTDNEQFF
TGTGCCAGCGCCCCAGGCGGGACCGACAATGAGCAGTTCTTC
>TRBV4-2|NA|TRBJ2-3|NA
CASNQRGSTDTQYF
TGTGCCAGCAACCAACGGGGTTCCACAGATACGCAGTATTTT
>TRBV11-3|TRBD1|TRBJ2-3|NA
CASSLGRQGTSTDTQYF
TGTGCCAGCAGCTTAGGGCGACAGGGGACAAGCACAGATACGCAGTATTTT
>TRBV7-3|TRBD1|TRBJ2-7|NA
CASSLGHRDSFYEQYF
TGCGCCAGCAGCTTGGGTCATCGGGACAGTTTCTACGAGCAGTACTTC
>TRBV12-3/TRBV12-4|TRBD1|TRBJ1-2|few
CASSQGQLYGYTF
TGTGCCAGCAGTCAGGGACAGCTCTATGGCTACACCTTC
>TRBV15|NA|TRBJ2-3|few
CATNGGITDTQYF
TGTGCCACCAATGGGGGGATCACAGATACGCAGTATTTT
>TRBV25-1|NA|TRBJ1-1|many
CASSVPDGNTEAFF
TGTGCCAGCAGTGTTCCCGACGGAAACACTGAAGCTTTCTTT
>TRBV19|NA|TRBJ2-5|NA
CASSIGQSETQYF
TGTGCCAGTAGTATAGGTCAGAGCGAGACCCAGTACTTC
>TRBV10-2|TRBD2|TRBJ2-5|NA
CASSPGTSGGGTQYF
TGCGCCAGCAGCCCCGGGACTAGCGGGGGGGGGACCCAGTACTTC
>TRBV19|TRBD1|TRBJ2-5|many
CASSKGQVETQYF
TGTGCCAGTAGTAAGGGACAGGTGGAGACCCAGTACTTC
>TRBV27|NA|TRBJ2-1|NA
CASSYFPGTSEQFF
TGTGCCAGCAGTTACTTCCCCGGGACGAGCGAGCAGTTCTTC
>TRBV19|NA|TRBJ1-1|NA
CASSIVEGRITEAFF
TGTGCCAGTAGTATAGTCGAGGGTAGAATCACTGAAGCTTTCTTT
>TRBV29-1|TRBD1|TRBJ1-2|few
CSRGGTANYGYTF
TGCTCGCGCGGGGGGACAGCCAACTATGGCTACACCTTC
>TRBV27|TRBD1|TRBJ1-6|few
CASKRDRYSPLHF
TGTGCCAGCAAACGGGACAGGTATTCACCCCTCCACTTT
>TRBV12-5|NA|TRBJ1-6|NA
CASGLGAGAYSPLHF
TGTGCTAGTGGTTTGGGAGCAGGGGCCTATTCACCCCTCCACTTT
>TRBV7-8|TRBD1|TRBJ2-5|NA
CASSFRTGGSGQETQYF
TGTGCCAGCAGCTTCAGGACAGGGGGTAGCGGGCAAGAGACCCAGTACTTC
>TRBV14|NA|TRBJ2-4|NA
CASSRRGITQYF
TGTGCCAGCAGCCGCAGGGGTATTACTCAGTACTTC
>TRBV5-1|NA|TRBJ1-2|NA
CASSSEGRTANYGYTF
TGCGCCAGCAGCTCCGAGGGACGTACAGCTAACTATGGCTACACCTTC
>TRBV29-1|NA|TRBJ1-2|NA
CSVEDFGYTF
TGCAGCGTTGAAGACTTTGGCTACACCTTC
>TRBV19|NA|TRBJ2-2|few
CASCIRAGWTGELFF
TGTGCCAGTTGCATCAGGGCGGGTTGGACCGGGGAGCTGTTTTTT
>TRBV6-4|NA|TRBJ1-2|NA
CASSDLPGTVYGYTF
TGTGCCAGCAGTGACTTGCCCGGGACCGTTTATGGCTACACCTTC
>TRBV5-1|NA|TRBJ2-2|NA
CASSLGSVTGELFF
TGCGCCAGCAGCTTGGGTTCGGTTACCGGGGAGCTGTTTTTT
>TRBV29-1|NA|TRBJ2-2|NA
CSVGGLSNTGELFF
TGCAGCGTTGGAGGGTTATCGAACACCGGGGAGCTGTTTTTT
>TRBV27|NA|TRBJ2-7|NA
CASMPLAGDYEQYF
TGTGCCAGCATGCCACTAGCAGGAGACTACGAGCAGTACTTC
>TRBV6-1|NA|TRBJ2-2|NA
CASSAIVTGELFF
TGTGCCAGCAGTGCGATTGTCACCGGGGAGCTGTTTTTT
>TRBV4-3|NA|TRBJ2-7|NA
CASSQEILRGREHHEQYF
TGCGCCAGCAGCCAAGAAATCCTTAGGGGCAGGGAACATCACGAGCAGTACTTC
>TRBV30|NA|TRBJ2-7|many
CAWSVSSYEQYF
TGTGCCTGGTCCGTTTCCTCCTACGAGCAGTACTTC